This T cell receptor beta chain originates from a study of regulatory T cells in long-lasting Graves disease. General study results and limits: Persistent Graves' cases showed lower TCR diversity than newly diagnosed cases.

Documented time point: persistent/refractory GD, antithyroid drugs over 5 years with positive TRAb. The TCR library was made from RNA that had been extracted from PBMCs in TRIzol. Each patient gave 7 to 10 milliliters of EDTA-anticoagulated peripheral blood. Through Arm-PCR of CDR3 regions and iRepertoire HTBI primers, TCR beta libraries were built. TCRdb itself ran the multiplex PCR reads through MiXCR, one entry per CDR3 protein. The sample records 450,000 or so distinct CDR3 sequences, less than 25% being singletons. In this sample, this clonotype turned up a few times. Antigen specificity is unknown. This CDR3 comprises 14 residues. The V gene lost 8 bases and the J gene lost 4 bases, with 17 bases spanning the gap. Germline V CDR1 and CDR2: SNHLY, FYNNEI.

This rearrangement joins TRBV2 to TRBJ2-5; tentatively, D is TRBD2 (6 bases). The specimen was peripheral blood mononuclear cells (PBMCs), collected when the disease was refractory, from a patient treated with antithyroid drugs. This TCR was sampled from a female donor with Graves disease. CDR3 sequence: CASGGTFPRETQYF. CDR3 bases: TGTGCCAGCGGAGGGACTTTTCCAAGAGAGACCCAGTACTTC. The complete variable domain, with remaining parts taken from reference TRBV2 and TRBJ2-5, reads EPEVTQTPSHQVTQMGQEVILRCVPISNHLYFYWYRQILGQKVEFLVSFYNNEISEKSEIFDDQFSVERPDGSNFTLKIRSTKLEDSAMYFCASGGTFPRETQYFGPGTRLLVL.